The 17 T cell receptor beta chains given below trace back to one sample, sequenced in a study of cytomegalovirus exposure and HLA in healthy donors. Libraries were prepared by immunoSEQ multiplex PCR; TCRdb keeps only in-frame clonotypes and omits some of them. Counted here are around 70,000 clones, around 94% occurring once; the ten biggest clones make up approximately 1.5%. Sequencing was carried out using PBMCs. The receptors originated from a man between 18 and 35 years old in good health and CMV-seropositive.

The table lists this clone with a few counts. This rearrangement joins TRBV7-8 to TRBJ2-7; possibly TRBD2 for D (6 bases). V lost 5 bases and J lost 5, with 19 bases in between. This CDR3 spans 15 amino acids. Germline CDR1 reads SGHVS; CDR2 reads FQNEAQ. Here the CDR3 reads CASSLRDSQGHEQYF. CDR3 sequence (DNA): TGTGCCAGCAGCCTACGGGACTCCCAGGGCCACGAGCAGTACTTC.

The DNA for the CDR3 is TGCGCCAGCAGCTTGGCAGGGGCAGGGACTGAAGCTTTCTTT. Protein: CASSLAGAGTEAFF. The chain recombines TRBV5-1 with TRBJ1-1; TRBD1 might be the D (6 bases). The CDR3 runs 14 residues. Germline assignment: CDR1 SGHRS and CDR2 YFSETQ. V was trimmed by 0 bases and J by 5 bases, leaving 11 bases between them.

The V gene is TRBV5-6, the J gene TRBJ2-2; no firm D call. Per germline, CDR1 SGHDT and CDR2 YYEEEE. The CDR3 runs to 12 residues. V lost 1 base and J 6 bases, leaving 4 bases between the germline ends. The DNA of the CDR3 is TGTGCCAGCAGCTTGTATCCCGGGGAGCTGTTTTTT. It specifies CASSLYPGELFF.

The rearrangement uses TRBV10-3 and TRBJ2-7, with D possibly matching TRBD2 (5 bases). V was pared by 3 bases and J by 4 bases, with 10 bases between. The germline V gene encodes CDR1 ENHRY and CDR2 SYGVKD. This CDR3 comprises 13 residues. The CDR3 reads CAISDGLKYEQYF. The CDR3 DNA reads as TGTGCCATCAGTGACGGACTGAAATACGAGCAGTACTTC.

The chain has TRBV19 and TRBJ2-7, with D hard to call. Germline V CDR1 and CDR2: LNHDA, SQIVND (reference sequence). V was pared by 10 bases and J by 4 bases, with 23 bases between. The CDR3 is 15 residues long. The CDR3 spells CAKPPQLTEPYEQYF. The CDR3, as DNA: TGTGCCAAGCCCCCACAGCTCACTGAACCTTACGAGCAGTACTTC.

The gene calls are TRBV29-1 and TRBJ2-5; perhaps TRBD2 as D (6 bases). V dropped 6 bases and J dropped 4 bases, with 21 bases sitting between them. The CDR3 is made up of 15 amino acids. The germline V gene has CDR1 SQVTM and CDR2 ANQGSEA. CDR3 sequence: CSVLRLANEGETQYF. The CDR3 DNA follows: TGCAGCGTGCTGAGGCTAGCGAACGAGGGAGAGACCCAGTACTTC.

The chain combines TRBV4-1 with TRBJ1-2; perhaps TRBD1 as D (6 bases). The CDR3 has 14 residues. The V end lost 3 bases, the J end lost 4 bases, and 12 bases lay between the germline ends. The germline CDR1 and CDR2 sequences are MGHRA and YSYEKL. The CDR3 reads CASSHEGQGYGYTF. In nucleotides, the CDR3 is TGCGCCAGCAGCCACGAGGGACAAGGCTATGGCTACACCTTC.

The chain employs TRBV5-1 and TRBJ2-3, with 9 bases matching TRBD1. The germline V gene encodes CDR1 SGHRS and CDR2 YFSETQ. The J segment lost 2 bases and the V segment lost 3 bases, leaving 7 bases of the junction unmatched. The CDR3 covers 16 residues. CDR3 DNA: TGCGCCAGCAGCTACACCGGGACAGGGTACACAGATACGCAGTATTTT. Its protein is CASSYTGTGYTDTQYF.

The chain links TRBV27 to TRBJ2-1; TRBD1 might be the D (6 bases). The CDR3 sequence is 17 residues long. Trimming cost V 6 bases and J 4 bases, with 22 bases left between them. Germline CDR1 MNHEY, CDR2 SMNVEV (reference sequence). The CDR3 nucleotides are TGTGCCAGCAGGGGCGGTGCCGGGACATCGCCATACAATGAGCAGTTCTTC. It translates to CASRGGAGTSPYNEQFF.

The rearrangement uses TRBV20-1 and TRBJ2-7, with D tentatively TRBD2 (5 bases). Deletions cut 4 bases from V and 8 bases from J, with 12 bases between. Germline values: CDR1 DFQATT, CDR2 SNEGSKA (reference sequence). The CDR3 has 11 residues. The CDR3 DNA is TGCAGTGCTATTCTTCCTAGCCAGCAGTACTTC. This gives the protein CSAILPSQQYF.

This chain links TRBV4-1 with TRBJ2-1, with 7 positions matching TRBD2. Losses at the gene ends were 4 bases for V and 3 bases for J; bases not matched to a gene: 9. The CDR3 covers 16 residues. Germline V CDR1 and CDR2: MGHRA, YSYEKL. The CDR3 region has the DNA TGCGCCAGCAGCCTAATAGTGGGAGGGAGCTACAATGAGCAGTTCTTC. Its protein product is CASSLIVGGSYNEQFF.

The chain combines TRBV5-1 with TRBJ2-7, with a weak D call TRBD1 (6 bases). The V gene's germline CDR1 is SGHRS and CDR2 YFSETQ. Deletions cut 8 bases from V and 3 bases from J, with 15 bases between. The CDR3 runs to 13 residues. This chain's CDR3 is CASKEQQGYEQYF. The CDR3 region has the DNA TGCGCCAGTAAGGAGCAACAGGGCTACGAGCAGTACTTC.

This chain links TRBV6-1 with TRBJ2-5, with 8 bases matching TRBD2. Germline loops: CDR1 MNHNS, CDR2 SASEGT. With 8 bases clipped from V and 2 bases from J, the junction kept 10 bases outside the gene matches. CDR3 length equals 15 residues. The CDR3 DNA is TGTGCCAGCCAACGGTTAGCGGGATTTCAAGAGACCCAGTACTTC. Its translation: CASQRLAGFQETQYF.

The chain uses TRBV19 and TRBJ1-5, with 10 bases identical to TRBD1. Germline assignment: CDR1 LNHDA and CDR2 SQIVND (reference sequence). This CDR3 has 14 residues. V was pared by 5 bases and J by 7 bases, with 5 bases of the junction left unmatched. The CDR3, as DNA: TGTGCCAGTAGTGGGGGACAGGGGAGCCAGCCCCAGCATTTT. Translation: CASSGGQGSQPQHF. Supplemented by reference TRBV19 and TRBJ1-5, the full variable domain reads DGGITQSPKYLFRKEGQNVTLSCEQNLNHDAMYWYRQDPGQGLRLIYYSQIVNDFQKGDIAEGYSVSREKKESFPLTVTSAQKNPTAFYLCASSGGQGSQPQHFGDGTRLSIL.

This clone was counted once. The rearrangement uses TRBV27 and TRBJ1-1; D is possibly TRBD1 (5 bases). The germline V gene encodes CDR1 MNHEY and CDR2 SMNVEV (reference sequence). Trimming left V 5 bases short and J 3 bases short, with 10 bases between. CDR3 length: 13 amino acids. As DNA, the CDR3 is TGTGCCAGCAGTCCAGCAGGGTACACTGAAGCTTTCTTT. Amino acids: CASSPAGYTEAFF.

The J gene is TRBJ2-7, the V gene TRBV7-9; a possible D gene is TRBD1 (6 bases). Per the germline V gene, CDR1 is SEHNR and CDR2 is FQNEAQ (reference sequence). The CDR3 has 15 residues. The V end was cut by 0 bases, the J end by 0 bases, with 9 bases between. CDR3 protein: CASSLADSSSYEQYF. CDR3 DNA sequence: TGTGCCAGCAGCTTAGCGGACAGCAGCTCCTACGAGCAGTACTTC.

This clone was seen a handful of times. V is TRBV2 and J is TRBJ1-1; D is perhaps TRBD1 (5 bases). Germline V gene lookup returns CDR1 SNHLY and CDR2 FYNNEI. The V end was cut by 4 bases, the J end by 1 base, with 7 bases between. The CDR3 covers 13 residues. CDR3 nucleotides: TGTGCCAGCAGTGGACAGACGAACACTGAAGCTTTCTTT. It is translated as CASSGQTNTEAFF. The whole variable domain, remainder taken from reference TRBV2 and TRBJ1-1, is EPEVTQTPSHQVTQMGQEVILRCVPISNHLYFYWYRQILGQKVEFLVSFYNNEISEKSEIFDDQFSVERPDGSNFTLKIRSTKLEDSAMYFCASSGQTNTEAFFGQGTRLTVV.